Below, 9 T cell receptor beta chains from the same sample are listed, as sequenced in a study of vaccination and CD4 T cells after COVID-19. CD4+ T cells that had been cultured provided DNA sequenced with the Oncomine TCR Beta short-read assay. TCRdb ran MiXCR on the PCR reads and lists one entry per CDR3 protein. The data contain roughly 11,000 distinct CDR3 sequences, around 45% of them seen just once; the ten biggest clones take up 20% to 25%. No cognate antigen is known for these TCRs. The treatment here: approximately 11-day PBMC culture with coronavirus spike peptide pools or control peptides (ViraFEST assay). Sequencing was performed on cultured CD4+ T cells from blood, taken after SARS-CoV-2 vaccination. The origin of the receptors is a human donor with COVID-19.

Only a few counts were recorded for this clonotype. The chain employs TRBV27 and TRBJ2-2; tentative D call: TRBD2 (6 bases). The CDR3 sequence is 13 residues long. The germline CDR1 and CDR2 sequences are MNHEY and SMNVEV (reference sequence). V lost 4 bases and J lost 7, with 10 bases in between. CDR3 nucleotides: TGTGCCAGCAGTTGGGGGGAAATCGGGGAGCTGTTTTTT. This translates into CASSWGEIGELFF.

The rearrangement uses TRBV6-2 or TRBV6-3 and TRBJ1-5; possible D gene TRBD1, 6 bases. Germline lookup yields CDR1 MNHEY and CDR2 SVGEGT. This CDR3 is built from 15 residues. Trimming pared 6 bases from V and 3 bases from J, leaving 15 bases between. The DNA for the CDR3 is TGTGCCAGCAGCACCGGGACAATAGACAATCAGCCCCAGCATTTT. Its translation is CASSTGTIDNQPQHF.

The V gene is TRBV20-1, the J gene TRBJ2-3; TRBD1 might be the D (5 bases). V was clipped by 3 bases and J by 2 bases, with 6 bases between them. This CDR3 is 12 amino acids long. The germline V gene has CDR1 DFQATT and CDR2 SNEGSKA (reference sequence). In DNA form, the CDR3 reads TGCAGTGCTAGTGGGGCCACAGATACGCAGTATTTT. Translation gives CSASGATDTQYF.

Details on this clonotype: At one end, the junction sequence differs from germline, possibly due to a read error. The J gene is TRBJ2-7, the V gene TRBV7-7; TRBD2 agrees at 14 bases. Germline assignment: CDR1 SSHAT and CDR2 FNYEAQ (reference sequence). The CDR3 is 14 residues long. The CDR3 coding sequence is TGTGCTAGCAGCGAGGGACTAGCGGGGGACGAGCAGTACTTC. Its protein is CASSEGLAGDEQYF.

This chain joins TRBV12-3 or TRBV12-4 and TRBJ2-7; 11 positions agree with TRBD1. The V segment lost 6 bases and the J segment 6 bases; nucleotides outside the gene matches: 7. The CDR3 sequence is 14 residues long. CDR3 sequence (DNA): TGTGCCAGCAGCCGGGGGACAGGGGGTCGCGAGCAGTACTTC. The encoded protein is CASSRGTGGREQYF.

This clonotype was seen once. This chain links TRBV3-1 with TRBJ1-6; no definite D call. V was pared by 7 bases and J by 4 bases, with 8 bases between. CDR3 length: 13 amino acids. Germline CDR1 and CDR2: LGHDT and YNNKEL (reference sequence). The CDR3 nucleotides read TGTGCCAGCATGGGGTTGTATAATTCACCCCTCCACTTT. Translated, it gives CASMGLYNSPLHF.

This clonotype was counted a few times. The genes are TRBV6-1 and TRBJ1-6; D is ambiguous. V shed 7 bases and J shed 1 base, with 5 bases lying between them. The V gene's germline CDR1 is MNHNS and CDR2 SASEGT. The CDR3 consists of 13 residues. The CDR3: CASKESYNSPLHF. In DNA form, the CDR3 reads TGTGCCAGCAAGGAGTCCTATAATTCACCCCTCCACTTT.

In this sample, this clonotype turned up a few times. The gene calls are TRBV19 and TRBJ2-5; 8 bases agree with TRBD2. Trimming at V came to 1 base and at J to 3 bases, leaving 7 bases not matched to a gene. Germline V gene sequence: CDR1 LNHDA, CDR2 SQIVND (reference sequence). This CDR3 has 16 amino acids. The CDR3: CASSIGGSGAKETQYF. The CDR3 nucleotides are TGTGCCAGTAGTATAGGGGGTAGCGGGGCCAAAGAGACCCAGTACTTC.

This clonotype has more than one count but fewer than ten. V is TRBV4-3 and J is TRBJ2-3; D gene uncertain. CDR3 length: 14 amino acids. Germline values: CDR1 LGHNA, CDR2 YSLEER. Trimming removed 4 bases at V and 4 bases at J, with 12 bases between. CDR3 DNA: TGCGCCAGCAGCCCCCAAAGAGTTGCAGATACGCAGTATTTT. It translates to CASSPQRVADTQYF.